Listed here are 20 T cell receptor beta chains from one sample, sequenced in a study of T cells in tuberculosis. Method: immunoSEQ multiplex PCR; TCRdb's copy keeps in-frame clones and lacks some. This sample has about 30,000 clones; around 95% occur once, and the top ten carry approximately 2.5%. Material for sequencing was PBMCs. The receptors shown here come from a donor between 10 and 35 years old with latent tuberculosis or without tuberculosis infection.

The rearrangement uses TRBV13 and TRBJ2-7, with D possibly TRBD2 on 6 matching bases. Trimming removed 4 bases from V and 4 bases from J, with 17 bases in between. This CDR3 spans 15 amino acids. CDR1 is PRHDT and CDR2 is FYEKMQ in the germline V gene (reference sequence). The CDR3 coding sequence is TGTGCCAGCAGCTCTGCGGGGTCCCCGAAATACGAGCAGTACTTC. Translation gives CASSSAGSPKYEQYF.

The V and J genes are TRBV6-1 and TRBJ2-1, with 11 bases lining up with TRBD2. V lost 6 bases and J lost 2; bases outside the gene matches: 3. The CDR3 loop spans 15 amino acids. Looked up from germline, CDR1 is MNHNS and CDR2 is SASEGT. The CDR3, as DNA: TGTGCCAGCAGGCCGACTAGCGGGGCCTACAATGAGCAGTTCTTC. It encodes CASRPTSGAYNEQFF.

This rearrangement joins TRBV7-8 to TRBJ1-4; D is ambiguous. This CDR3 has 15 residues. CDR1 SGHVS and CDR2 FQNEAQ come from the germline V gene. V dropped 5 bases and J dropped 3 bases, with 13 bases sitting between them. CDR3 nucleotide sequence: TGTGCCAGCAGCCCTGGGCAAAAGTCTAATGAAAAACTGTTTTTT. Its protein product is CASSPGQKSNEKLFF.

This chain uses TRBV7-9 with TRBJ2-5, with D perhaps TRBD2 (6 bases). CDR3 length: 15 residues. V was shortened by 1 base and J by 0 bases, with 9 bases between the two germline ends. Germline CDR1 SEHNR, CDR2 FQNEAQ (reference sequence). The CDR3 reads CASSLGGDYQETQYF. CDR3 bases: TGTGCCAGCAGCTTAGGGGGGGACTACCAAGAGACCCAGTACTTC.

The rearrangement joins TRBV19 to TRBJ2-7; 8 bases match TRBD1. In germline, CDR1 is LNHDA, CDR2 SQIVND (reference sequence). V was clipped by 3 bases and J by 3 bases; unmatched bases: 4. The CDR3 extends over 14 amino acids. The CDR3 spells CASSISDRDYEQYF. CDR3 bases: TGTGCCAGTAGTATTTCGGACAGGGACTACGAGCAGTACTTC.

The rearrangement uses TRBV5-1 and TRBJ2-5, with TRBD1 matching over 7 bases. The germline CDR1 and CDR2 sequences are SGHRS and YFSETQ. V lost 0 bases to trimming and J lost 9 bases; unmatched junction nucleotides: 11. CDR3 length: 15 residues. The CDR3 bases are TGCGCCAGCAGCTTGGGAGACAGGGATGGAGATCCCCAGTACTTC. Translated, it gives CASSLGDRDGDPQYF.

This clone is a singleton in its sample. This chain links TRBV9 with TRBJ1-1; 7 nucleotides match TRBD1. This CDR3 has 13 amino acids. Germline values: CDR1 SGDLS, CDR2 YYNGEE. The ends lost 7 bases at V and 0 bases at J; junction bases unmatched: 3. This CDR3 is CASSRGLNTEAFF. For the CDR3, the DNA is TGTGCCAGCTCGAGGGGGCTGAACACTGAAGCTTTCTTT.

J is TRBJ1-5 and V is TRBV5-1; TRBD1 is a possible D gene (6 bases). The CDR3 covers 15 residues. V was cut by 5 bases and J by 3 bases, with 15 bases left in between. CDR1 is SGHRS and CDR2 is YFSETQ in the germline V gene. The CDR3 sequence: CASSLEPGANQPQHF. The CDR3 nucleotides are TGCGCCAGCAGTCTGGAGCCAGGGGCCAATCAGCCCCAGCATTTT.

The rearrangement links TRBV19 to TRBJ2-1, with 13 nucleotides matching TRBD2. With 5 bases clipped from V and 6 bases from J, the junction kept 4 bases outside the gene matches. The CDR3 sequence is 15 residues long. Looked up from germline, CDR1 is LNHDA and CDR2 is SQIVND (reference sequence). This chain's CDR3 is CASSSGTSGANEQFF. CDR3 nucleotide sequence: TGTGCCAGTAGTTCGGGGACTAGCGGGGCCAATGAGCAGTTCTTC. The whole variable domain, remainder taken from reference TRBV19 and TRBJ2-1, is DGGITQSPKYLFRKEGQNVTLSCEQNLNHDAMYWYRQDPGQGLRLIYYSQIVNDFQKGDIAEGYSVSREKKESFPLTVTSAQKNPTAFYLCASSSGTSGANEQFFGPGTRLTVL.

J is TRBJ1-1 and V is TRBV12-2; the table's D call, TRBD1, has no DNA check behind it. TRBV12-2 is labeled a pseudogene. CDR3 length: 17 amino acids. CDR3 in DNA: TGTGCAAGTCGCTTAGTGGTGGACAGGAAGGACGACACTGAAGCTTTCTTT. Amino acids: CASRLVVDRKDDTEAFF.

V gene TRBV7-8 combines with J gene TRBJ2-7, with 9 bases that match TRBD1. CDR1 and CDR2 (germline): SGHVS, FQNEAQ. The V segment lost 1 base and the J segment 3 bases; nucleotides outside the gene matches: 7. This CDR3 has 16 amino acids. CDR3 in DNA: TGTGCCAGCAGCTTAGTCCCCACAGGGGGCTTCTACGAGCAGTACTTC. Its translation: CASSLVPTGGFYEQYF.

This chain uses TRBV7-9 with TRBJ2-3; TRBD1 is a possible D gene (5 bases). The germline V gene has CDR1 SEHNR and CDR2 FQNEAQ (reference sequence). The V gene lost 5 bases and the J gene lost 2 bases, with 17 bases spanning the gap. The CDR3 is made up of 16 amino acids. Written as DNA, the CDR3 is TGTGCCAGCAGCGACAGATTTGGGGTACCCACAGATACGCAGTATTTT. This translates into CASSDRFGVPTDTQYF.

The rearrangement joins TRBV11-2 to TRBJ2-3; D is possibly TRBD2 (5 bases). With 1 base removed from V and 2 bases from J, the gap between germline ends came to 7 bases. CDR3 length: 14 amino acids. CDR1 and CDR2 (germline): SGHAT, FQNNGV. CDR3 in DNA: TGTGCCAGCAGCTTAGCGGGGTACACAGATACGCAGTATTTT. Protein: CASSLAGYTDTQYF.

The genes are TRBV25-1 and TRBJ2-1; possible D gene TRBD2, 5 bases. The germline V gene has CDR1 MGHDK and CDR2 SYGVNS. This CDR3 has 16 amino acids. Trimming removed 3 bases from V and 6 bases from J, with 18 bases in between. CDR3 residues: CASSDYPGMGSNEQFF. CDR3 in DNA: TGTGCCAGCAGTGATTACCCCGGGATGGGAAGCAATGAGCAGTTCTTC.

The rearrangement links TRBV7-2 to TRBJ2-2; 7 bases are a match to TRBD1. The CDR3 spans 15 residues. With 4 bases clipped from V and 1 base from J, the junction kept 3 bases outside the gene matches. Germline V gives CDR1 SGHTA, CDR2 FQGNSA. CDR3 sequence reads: CASSSGQLNTGELFF. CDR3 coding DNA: TGTGCCAGCAGCTCGGGACAGCTGAACACCGGGGAGCTGTTTTTT.

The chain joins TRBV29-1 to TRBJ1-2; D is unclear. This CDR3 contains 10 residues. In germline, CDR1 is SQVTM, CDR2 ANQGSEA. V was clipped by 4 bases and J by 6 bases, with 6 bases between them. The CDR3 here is CSVVDNGYTF. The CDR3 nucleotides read TGCAGCGTTGTCGACAATGGCTACACCTTC.

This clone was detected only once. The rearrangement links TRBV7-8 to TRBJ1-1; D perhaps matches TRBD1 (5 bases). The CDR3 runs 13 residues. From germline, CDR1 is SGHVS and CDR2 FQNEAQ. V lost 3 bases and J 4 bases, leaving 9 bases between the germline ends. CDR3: CASSFGQVTEAFF. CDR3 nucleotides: TGTGCCAGCAGCTTTGGACAAGTCACTGAAGCTTTCTTT.

The CDR3 DNA sequence: TGTGCCAGCAGCGCGGGACTATCTAGGGAGCAGTACTTC. Protein sequence: CASSAGLSREQYF. The V call is TRBV9, the J call TRBJ2-7; 7 nucleotides align to TRBD2. This CDR3 spans 13 amino acids. Germline V gene lookup returns CDR1 SGDLS and CDR2 YYNGEE. The J segment lost 7 bases and the V segment lost 3 bases, leaving 7 bases of the junction unmatched.

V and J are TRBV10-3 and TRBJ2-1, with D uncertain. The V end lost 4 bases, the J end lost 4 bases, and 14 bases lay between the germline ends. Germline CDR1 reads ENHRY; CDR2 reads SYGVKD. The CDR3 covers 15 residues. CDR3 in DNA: TGTGCCATCAGTGCATCTGGGCTACCTTACAATGAGCAGTTCTTC. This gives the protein CAISASGLPYNEQFF.

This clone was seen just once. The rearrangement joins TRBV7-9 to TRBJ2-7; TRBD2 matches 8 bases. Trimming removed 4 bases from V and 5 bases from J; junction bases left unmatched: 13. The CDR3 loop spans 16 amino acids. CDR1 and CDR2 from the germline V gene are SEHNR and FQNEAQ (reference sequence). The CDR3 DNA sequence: TGTGCCAGCAGCTCCCTCCAGGAGCGGGAGATCAACGAGCAGTACTTC. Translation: CASSSLQEREINEQYF.